This entry features one T cell receptor beta chain sequence. What it binds is unknown. These data belong to a study of shared clonotypes between healthy human individuals. On the study more broadly: Every donor yielded three CD4 naive, three CD4 memory, two CD8 naive and one CD8 memory plate. Study results and caveats: Memory subsets generally showed smaller estimated richness than naive subsets did.

Selected positively for CCR7 and CD45RO-negative, naive CD8 cells excluded terminally differentiated effector memory CD45RA+ cells. The CDR3 is 13 amino acids. V lost 8 bases, J lost 1 base, and 11 bases lay in between. Germline V gene data show CDR1 as SNHLY and CDR2 as FYNNEI. Sequenced by immunoSEQ multiplex PCR; TCRdb stores in-frame clones only, minus some. Altogether nearly 600,000 clones are present, about 95% being singletons, with the ten largest covering 0.11%. V and J are TRBV2 and TRBJ2-5; D remains ambiguous. The source is a woman between 25 and 40 years old in good health. Sequenced material: naive CD8+ T cells sorted from blood. The CDR3 DNA follows: TGTGCCAGCCGGCCCAGAGGCCAAGAGACCCAGTACTTC. This sequence encodes CASRPRGQETQYF. Looking up the rest from reference TRBV2 and TRBJ2-5 gives the full variable domain: EPEVTQTPSHQVTQMGQEVILRCVPISNHLYFYWYRQILGQKVEFLVSFYNNEISEKSEIFDDQFSVERPDGSNFTLKIRSTKLEDSAMYFCASRPRGQETQYFGPGTRLLVL.